The next 2 T cell receptor beta chains were all read from a single sample in a study of cytomegalovirus exposure and HLA in healthy donors. PCR used 60 Vbeta primers and 13 Jbeta primers. Profiling relied on immunoSEQ multiplex PCR, and the TCRdb table lists in-frame clones only, not all of them. The table shows about 120,000 clones, with about 78% occurring only once. Sequenced: PBMCs. The source is a woman aged 40 to 55 in good health and CMV-seropositive.

The chain is built from TRBV7-2 and TRBJ1-2; D is possibly TRBD1 (6 bases). Between the trimmed V and J ends, which lost 5 bases and 7 bases, there was a span of 14 bases. The CDR3 consists of 13 residues. Germline CDR1 and CDR2: SGHTA and FQGNSA. The CDR3 spells CASSITGQAGYTF. CDR3 DNA: TGTGCCAGCAGCATTACAGGGCAAGCTGGCTACACCTTC.

The genes are TRBV15 and TRBJ2-5; D is ambiguous. Germline values: CDR1 LNHNV, CDR2 YYDKDF (reference sequence). The ends were cut back, 5 bases at V and 7 bases at J, with 17 bases in the middle. CDR3 length equals 14 residues. Here the CDR3 reads CATSLQKAGGTQYF. CDR3 nucleotides: TGTGCCACCAGCTTACAAAAAGCAGGTGGGACCCAGTACTTC.